In this sample, the clone carrying this T cell receptor beta chain turned up many times. As for time point: blood at routine non-recurrence follow-up after resection. The data were obtained in a study of spatial heterogeneity in lung cancer. Via MiXCR, TCRdb re-called the 5' RACE reads, giving one row per CDR3 protein. This sample has about 70,000 distinct CDR3 sequences, with roughly 8.9% found just once. V dropped 6 bases and J dropped 3 bases, with 15 bases sitting between them. This CDR3 is built from 14 residues. V is TRBV12-3 or TRBV12-4 and J is TRBJ2-7; D is possibly TRBD2 (6 bases). The sequence was obtained from a female donor with early-stage non-small cell lung cancer. The sequencing used PBMCs, collected at follow-up. Here the CDR3 reads CASRLGGAGYEQYF. For the CDR3, the DNA is TGTGCCAGCAGGCTCGGCGGGGCGGGCTACGAGCAGTACTTC.